The text below deals with one T cell receptor (beta chain). The CDR3 contains 15 residues. From germline, CDR1 is SGDLS and CDR2 YYNGEE. V was clipped by 0 bases and J by 4 bases; unmatched bases: 5. This record comes from a study of cytomegalovirus exposure and HLA in healthy donors. The PCR ran on 60 Vbeta and 13 Jbeta primers. Profiled with immunoSEQ multiplex PCR; TCRdb holds only in-frame clones, not every one. Among about 130,000 clones listed, around 73% were seen once. The sample comprised PBMCs. This chain connects TRBV9 to TRBJ2-3; 7 bases are a match to TRBD1. This TCR was sampled from a man younger than 45 in good health and CMV-seropositive. The CDR3 region is CASSVGQGNADTQYF. CDR3 nucleotide sequence: TGTGCCAGCAGCGTAGGACAGGGTAATGCAGATACGCAGTATTTT.